This T cell receptor (beta chain) was sequenced during a study of shared clonotypes between healthy human individuals. Across the whole study: The study used three CD4 naive, three CD4 memory, two CD8 naive and one CD8 memory plate per donor. Overall study results and limits: Non-shared clonotypes showed lower generation probabilities than clonotypes common to all four donors.

Naive CD4+ cells were CD45RA-selected; the remaining cells were memory. For this clone: Its target is not known. Other DNA sequences in the sample encode the same CDR3.

Data came from immunoSEQ multiplex PCR; TCRdb stores just in-frame clones and leaves some out. The table lists approximately 1,500,000 clones, roughly 96% of them singletons. The CDR3 runs to 14 residues. V was clipped by 0 bases and J by 0 bases, with 7 bases between them. Germline CDR1 SGHNT, CDR2 YYREEE (reference sequence). The V call is TRBV5-4, the J call TRBJ2-7; no reliable D call. The TCR comes from a man aged 25 to 45 in good health. Sequencing was carried out using naive CD4+ T cells sorted from blood. Subset meaning: CD45RA+ positively selected. The CDR3 nucleotides are TGTGCCAGCAGCTTGGAGGCAAGCTCCTACGAGCAGTACTTC. Protein product: CASSLEASSYEQYF.